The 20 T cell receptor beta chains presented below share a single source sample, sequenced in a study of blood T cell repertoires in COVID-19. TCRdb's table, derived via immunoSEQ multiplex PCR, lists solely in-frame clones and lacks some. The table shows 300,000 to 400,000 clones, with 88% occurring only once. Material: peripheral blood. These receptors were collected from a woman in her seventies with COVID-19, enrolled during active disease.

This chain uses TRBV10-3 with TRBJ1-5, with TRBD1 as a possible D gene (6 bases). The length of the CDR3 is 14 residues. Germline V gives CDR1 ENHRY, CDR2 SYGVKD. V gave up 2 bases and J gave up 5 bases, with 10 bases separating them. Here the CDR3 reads CAISEEGQDQPQHF. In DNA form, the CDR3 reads TGTGCCATCAGTGAGGAGGGACAAGATCAGCCCCAGCATTTT.

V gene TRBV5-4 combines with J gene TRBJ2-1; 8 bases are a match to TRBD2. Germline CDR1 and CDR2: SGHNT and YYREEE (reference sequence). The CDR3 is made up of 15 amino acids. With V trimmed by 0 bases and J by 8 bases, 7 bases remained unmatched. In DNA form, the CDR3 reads TGTGCCAGCAGCTTGGCGATCGGGGGGGCCGATGAGCAGTTCTTC. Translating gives CASSLAIGGADEQFF. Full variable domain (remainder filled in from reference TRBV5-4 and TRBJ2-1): ETGVTQSPTHLIKTRGQQVTLRCSSQSGHNTVSWYQQALGQGPQFIFQYYREEENGRGNFPPRFSGLQFPNYSSELNVNALELDDSALYLCASSLAIGGADEQFFGPGTRLTVL.

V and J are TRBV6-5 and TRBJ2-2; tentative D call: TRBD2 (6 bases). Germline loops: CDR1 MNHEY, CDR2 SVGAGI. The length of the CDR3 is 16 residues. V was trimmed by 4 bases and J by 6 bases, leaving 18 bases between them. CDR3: CASSLGPGIAAGELFF. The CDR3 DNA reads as TGTGCCAGCAGTTTGGGACCTGGGATAGCGGCCGGGGAGCTGTTTTTT.

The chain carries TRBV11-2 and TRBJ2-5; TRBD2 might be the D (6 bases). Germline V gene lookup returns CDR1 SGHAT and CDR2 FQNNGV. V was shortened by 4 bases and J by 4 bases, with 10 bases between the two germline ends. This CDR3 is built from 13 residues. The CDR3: CASSSTRGETQYF. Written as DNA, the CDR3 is TGTGCCAGCAGCTCTACGCGGGGAGAGACCCAGTACTTC.

This chain's CDR3 is CASSQVWAENTGELFF. The CDR3 coding sequence is TGTGCCAGCAGCCAAGTTTGGGCAGAGAACACCGGGGAGCTGTTTTTT. The chain couples TRBV3-1 (or the pseudogene TRBV3-2) to TRBJ2-2; D remains unclear. Germline V CDR1 and CDR2: LGHDT, YNNKEL (reference sequence). CDR3 length: 16 residues. Deletions cut 1 base from V and 1 base from J, with 10 bases between.

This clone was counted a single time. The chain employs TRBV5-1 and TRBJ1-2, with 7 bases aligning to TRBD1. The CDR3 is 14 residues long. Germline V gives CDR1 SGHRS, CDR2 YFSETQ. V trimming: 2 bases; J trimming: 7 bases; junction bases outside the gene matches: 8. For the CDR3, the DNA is TGCGCCAGCAGCTTCGTGGAGGGGGCCTCTGGCTACACCTTC. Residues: CASSFVEGASGYTF.

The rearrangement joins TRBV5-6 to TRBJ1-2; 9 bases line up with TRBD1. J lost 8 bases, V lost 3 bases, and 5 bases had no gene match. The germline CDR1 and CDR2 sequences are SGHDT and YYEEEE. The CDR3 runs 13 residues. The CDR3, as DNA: TGTGCCAGCAGCTCACAGGGGGCGGAGGGCTACACCTTC. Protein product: CASSSQGAEGYTF.

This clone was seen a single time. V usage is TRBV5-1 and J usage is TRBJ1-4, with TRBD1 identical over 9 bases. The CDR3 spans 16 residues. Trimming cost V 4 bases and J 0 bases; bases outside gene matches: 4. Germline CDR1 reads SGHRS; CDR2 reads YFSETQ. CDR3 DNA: TGCGCCAGCAGCCCGGGACAGGGCTCAACTAATGAAAAACTGTTTTTT. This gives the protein CASSPGQGSTNEKLFF.

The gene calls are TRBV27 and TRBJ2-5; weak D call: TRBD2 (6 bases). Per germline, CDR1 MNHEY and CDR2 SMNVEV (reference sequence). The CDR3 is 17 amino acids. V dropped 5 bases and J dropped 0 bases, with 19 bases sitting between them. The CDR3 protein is CASSPRDSGGYQETQYF. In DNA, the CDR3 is TGTGCCAGCAGTCCCCGGGATAGCGGTGGGTACCAAGAGACCCAGTACTTC.

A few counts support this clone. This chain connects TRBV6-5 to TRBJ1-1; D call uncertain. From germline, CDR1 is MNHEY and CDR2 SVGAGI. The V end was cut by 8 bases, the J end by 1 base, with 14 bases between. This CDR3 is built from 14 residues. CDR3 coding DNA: TGTGCCAGCCGGCGAGGTCTAGGGAACACTGAAGCTTTCTTT. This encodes CASRRGLGNTEAFF.

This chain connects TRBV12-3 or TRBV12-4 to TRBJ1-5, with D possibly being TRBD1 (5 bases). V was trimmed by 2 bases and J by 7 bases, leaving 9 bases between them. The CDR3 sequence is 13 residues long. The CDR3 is CASSLWGDQPQHF. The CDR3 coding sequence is TGTGCCAGCAGTTTATGGGGGGACCAGCCCCAGCATTTT.

The DNA of the CDR3 is TGTGCCAGCAGCTTGCGAGATACTCCTAACTATGGCTACACCTTC. It is translated as CASSLRDTPNYGYTF. The rearrangement joins TRBV5-6 to TRBJ1-2; D call uncertain. Germline V gene lookup returns CDR1 SGHDT and CDR2 YYEEEE. The V gene lost 1 base and the J gene lost 0 bases, with 10 bases spanning the gap. CDR3 length: 15 amino acids.

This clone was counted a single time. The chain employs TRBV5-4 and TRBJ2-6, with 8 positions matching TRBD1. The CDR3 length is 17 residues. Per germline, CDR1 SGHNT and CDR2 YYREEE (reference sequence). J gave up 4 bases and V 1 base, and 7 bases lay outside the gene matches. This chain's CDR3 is CASSLRTGQSGANVLTF. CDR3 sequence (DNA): TGTGCCAGCAGCTTGAGGACAGGGCAGTCCGGGGCCAACGTCCTGACTTTC.

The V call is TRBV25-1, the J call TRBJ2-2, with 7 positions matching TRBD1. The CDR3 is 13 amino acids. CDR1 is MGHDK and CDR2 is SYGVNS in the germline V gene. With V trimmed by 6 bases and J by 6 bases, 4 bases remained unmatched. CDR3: CASRDRAPGELFF. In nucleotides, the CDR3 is TGTGCCAGCAGAGACAGGGCCCCCGGGGAGCTGTTTTTT.

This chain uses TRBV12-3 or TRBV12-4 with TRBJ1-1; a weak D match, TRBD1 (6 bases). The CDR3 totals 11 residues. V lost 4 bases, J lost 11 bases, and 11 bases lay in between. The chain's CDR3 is CASSWGTRAFF. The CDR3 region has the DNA TGTGCCAGCAGTTGGGGGACAAGGGCTTTCTTT.

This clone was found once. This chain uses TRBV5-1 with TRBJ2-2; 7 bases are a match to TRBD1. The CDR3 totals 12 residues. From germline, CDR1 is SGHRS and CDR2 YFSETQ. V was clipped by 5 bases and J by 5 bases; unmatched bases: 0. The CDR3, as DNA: TGCGCCAGCAGGGGACAGACCGGGGAGCTGTTTTTT. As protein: CASRGQTGELFF.

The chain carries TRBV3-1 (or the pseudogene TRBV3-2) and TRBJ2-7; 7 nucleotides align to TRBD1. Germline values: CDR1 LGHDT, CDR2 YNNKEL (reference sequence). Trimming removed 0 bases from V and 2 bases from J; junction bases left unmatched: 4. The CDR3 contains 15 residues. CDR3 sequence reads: CASSQDGTVTYEQYF. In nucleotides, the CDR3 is TGTGCCAGCAGCCAAGATGGGACAGTTACCTACGAGCAGTACTTC.

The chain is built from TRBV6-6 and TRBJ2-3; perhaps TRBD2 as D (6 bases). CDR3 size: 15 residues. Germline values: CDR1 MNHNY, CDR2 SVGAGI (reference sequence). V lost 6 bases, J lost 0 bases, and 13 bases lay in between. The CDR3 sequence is CASRASGASTDTQYF. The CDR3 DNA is TGTGCCAGCAGGGCCTCGGGAGCTAGCACAGATACGCAGTATTTT.

The CDR3 region is CASTTGSGGHYEQYF. CDR3 DNA sequence: TGTGCCAGCACGACAGGCAGCGGGGGACACTACGAGCAGTACTTC. The chain couples TRBV21-1 to TRBJ2-7; the D segment call TRBD2 is taken from the table without a DNA check. TRBV21-1 is flagged as a pseudogene. The CDR3 spans 15 residues.

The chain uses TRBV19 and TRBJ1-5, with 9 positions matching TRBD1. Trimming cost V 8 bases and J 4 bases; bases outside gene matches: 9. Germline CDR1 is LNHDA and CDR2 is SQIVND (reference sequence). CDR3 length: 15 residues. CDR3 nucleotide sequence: TGTGCCAGTGCCCTACAGGGGGCTCAAAATCAGCCCCAGCATTTT. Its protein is CASALQGAQNQPQHF.